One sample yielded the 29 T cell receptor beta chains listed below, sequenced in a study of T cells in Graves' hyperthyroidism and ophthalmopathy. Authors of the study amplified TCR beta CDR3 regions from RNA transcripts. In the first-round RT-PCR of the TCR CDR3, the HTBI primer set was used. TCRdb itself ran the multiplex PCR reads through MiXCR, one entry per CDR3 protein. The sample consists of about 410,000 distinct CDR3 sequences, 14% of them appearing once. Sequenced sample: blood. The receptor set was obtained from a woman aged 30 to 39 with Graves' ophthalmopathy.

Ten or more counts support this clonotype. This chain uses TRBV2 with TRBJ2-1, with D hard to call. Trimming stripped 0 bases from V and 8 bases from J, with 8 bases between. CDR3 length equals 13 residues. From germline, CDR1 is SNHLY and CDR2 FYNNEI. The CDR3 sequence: CASSEAQAYEQFF. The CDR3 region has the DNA TGTGCCAGCAGTGAAGCGCAGGCCTATGAGCAGTTCTTC.

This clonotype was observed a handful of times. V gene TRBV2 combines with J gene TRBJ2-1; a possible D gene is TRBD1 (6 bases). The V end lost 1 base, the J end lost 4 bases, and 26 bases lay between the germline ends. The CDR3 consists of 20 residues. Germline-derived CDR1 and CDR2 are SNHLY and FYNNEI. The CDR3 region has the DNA TGTGCCAGCAGTGAAGAGGGTCACCGGACAGTCGGTCCCCTTTACAATGAGCAGTTCTTC. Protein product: CASSEEGHRTVGPLYNEQFF.

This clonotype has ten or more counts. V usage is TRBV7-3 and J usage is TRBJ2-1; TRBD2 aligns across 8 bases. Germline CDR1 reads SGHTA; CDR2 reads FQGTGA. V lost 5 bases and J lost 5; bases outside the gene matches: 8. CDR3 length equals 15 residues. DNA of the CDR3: TGTGCCAGCAGCCCACCGGGGGGGCCCGACAATGAGCAGTTCTTC. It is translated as CASSPPGGPDNEQFF. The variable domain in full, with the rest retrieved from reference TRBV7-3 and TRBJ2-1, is GAGVSQTPSNKVTEKGKYVELRCDPISGHTALYWYRQSLGQGPEFLIYFQGTGAADDSGLPNDRFFAVRPEGSVSTLKIQRTERGDSAVYLCASSPPGGPDNEQFFGPGTRLTVL.

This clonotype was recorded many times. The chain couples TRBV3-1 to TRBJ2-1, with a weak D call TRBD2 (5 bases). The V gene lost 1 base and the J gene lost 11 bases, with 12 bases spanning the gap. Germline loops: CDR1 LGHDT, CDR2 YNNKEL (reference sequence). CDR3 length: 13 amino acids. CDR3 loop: CASSQVEGSQQFF. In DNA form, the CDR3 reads TGTGCCAGCAGCCAAGTTGAGGGAAGCCAGCAGTTCTTC.

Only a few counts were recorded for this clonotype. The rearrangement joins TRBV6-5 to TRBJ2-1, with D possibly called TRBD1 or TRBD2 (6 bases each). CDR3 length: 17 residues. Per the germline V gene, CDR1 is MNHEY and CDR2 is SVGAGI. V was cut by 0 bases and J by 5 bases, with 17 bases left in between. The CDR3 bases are TGTGCCAGCAGTTACTCTCTCCTTCCGGGGGCGGACAATGAGCAGTTCTTC. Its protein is CASSYSLLPGADNEQFF.

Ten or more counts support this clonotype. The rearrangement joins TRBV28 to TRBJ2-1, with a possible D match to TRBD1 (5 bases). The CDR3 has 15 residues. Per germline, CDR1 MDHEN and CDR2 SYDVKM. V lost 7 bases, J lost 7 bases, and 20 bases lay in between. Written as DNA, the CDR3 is TGTGCCAGCAACAGGAGCCCCCCAGTTATGAATGAGCAGTTCTTC. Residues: CASNRSPPVMNEQFF.

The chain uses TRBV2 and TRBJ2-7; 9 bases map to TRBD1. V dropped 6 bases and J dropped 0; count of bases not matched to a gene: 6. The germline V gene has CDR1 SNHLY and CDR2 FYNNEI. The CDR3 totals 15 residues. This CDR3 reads CASRTGTGTSYEQYF. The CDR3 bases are TGTGCCAGCAGAACCGGGACAGGGACCTCCTACGAGCAGTACTTC.

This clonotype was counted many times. The CDR3 loop is CASTSGQGVTGELFF. The CDR3 DNA reads as TGTGCCAGCACCTCCGGGCAGGGGGTTACCGGGGAGCTGTTTTTT. This sequence joins TRBV12-3 or TRBV12-4 and TRBJ2-2, with 7 bases identical to TRBD1. This CDR3 spans 15 amino acids. Trimming at V came to 7 bases and at J to 5 bases, leaving 10 bases not matched to a gene.

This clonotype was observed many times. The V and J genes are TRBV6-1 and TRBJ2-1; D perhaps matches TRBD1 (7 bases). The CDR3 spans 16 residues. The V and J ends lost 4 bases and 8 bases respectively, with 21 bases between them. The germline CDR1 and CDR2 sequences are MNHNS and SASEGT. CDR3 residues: CASSGLDRFTSHEQFF. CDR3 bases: TGTGCCAGCAGTGGTTTGGACAGGTTCACTAGCCATGAGCAGTTCTTC.

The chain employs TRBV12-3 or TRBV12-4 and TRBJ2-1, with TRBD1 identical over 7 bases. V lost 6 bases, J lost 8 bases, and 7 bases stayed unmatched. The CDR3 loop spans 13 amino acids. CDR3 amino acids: CASRYQGDHEQFF. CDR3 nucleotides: TGTGCCAGCAGATATCAGGGGGACCATGAGCAGTTCTTC.

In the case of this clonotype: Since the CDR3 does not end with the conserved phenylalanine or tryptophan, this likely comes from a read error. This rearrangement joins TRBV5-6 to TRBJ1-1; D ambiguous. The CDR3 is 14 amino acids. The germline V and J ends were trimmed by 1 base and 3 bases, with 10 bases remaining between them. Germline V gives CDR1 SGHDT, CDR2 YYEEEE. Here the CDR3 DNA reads TGTGCCAGCAGCTTGTCTGGCCGCTACACTGAAGCTTTCATT. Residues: CASSLSGRYTEAFI.

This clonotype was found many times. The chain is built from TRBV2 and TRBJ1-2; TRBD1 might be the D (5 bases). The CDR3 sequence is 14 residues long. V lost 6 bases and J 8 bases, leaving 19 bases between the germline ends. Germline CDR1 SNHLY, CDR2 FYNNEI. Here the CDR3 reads CASRRDGQTRGYTF. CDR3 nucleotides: TGTGCCAGCAGACGGGACGGACAAACGAGGGGCTACACCTTC.

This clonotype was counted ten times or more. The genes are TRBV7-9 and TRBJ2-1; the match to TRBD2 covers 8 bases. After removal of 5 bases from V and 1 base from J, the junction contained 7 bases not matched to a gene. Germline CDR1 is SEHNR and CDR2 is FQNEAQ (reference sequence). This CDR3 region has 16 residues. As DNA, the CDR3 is TGTGCCAGCAGCCAAGACGGGGGGGTGTCCTACAATGAGCAGTTCTTC. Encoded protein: CASSQDGGVSYNEQFF.

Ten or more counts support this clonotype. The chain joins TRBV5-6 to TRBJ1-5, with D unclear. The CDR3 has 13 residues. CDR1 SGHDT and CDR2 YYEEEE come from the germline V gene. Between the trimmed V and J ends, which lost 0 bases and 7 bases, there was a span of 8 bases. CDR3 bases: TGTGCCAGCAGCTTGGGCCAGACCCAGCCCCAGCATTTT. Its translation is CASSLGQTQPQHF.

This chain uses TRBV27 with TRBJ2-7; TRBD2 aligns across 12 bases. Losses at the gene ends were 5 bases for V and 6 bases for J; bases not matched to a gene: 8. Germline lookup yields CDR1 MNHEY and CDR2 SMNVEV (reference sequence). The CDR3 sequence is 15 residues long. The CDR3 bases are TGTGCCAGCAGTCCCCTAGCGGGGGGGCCCCGCGAGCAGTACTTC. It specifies CASSPLAGGPREQYF.

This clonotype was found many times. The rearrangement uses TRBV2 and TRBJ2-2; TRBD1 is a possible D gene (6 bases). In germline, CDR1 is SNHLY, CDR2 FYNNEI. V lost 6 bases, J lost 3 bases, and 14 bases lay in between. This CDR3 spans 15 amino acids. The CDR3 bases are TGTGCCAGCAGAGCCACAGGGAGCGACACCGGGGAGCTGTTTTTT. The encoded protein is CASRATGSDTGELFF.

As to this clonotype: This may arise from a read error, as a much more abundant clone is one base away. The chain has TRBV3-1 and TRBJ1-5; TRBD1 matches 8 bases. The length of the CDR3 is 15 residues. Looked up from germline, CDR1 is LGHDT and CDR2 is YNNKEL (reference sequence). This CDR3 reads CVGIGAGGGNQPQHF. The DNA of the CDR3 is TGTGTCGGAATTGGGGCAGGGGGCGGGAATCAGCCCCAGCATTTT.

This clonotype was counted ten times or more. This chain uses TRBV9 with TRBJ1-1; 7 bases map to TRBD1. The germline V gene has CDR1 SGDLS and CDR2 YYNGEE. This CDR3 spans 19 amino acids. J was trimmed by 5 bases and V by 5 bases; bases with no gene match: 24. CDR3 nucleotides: TGTGCCAGCAGTGCCCAGGTCCCAAGACAGGGTCTGGAAAAAACTGAAGCTTTCTTT. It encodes CASSAQVPRQGLEKTEAFF.

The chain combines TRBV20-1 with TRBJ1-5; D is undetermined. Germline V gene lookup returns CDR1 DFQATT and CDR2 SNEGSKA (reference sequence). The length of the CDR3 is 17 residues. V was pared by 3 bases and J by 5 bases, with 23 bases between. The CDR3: CSASFSFSTGLDQPQHF. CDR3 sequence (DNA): TGCAGTGCTAGTTTTTCGTTTTCTACTGGACTGGATCAGCCCCAGCATTTT.

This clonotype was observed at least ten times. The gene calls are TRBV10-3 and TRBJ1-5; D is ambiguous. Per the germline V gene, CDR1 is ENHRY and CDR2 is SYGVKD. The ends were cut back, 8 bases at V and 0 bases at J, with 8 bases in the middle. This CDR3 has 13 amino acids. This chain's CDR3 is CAIATDSNQPQHF. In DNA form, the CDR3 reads TGTGCCATCGCAACAGATAGCAATCAGCCCCAGCATTTT.

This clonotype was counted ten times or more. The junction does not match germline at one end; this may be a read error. CDR3 region: CASREGLAGGHYNEQFF. The CDR3 DNA sequence: TGTGCCAGCAGGGAAGGACTAGCGGGGGGACACTACAATGAGCAGTTCTTC. The gene calls are TRBV6-1 and TRBJ2-1; TRBD2 matches 14 bases. Germline-derived CDR1 and CDR2 are MNHNS and SASEGT. CDR3 length equals 17 residues.

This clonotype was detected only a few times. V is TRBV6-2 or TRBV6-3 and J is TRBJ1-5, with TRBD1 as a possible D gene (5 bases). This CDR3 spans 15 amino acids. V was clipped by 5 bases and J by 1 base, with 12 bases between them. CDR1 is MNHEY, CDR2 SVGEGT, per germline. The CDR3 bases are TGTGCCAGCAGTGCGACAGTATCAAGCAATCAGCCCCAGCATTTT. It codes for CASSATVSSNQPQHF.

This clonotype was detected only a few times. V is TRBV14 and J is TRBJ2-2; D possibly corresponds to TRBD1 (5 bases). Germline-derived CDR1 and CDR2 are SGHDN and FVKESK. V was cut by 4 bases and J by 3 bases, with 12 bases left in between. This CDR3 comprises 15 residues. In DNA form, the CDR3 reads TGTGCCAGCAGCCTAGCAGGGTCGTACACCGGGGAGCTGTTTTTT. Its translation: CASSLAGSYTGELFF.

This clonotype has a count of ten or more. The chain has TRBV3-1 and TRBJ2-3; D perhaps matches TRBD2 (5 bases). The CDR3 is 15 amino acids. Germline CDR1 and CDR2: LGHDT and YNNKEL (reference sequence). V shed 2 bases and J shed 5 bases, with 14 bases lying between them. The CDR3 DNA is TGTGCCAGCAGCCAACCGAGCGGTCCATTAGATACGCAGTATTTT. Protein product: CASSQPSGPLDTQYF.

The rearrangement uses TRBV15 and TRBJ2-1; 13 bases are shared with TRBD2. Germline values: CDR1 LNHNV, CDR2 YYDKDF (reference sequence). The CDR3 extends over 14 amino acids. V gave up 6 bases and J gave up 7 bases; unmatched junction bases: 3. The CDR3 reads CATRTSGGSNEQFF. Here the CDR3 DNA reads TGTGCCACCAGGACTAGCGGGGGGTCAAATGAGCAGTTCTTC.

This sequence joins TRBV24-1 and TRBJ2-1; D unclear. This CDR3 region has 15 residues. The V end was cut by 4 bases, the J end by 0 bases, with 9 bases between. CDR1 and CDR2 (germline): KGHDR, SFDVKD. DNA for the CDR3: TGTGCCACCAGTGACGCCTACCACTCCTACAATGAGCAGTTCTTC. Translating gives CATSDAYHSYNEQFF.

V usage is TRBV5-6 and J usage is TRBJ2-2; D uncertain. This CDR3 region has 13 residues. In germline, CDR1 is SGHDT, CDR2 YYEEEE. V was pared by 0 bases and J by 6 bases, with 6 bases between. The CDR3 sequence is CASSLVSPGELFF. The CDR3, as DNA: TGTGCCAGCAGCTTGGTTTCCCCCGGGGAGCTGTTTTTT.

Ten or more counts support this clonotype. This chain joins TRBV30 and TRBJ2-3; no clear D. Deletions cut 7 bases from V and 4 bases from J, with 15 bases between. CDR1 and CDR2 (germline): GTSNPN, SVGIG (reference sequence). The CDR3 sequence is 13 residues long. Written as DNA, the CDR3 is TGTGCCTCCGACTGGGCGAGATCAGATACGCAGTATTTT. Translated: CASDWARSDTQYF.

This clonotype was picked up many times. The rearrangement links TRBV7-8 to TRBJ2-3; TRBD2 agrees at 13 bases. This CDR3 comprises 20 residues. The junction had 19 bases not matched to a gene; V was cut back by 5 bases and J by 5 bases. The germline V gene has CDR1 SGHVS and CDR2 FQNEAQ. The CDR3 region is CASSARRLAGGLAMKDTQYF. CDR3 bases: TGTGCCAGCAGCGCCCGGCGACTAGCGGGGGGCCTCGCCATGAAAGATACGCAGTATTTT.